These 23 T cell receptor beta chains share one sample of origin, sequenced in a study of T cells of healthy individuals. Each CDR3 protein is one row after TCRdb ran MiXCR on the 5' RACE reads. The sample includes over 40,000 distinct CDR3 sequences, 3.5% to 5.5% seen only once; the top ten take 7% to 10%. These receptors came from a human donor in good health.

Of note for this clonotype: A much larger clone differs from this one at a single base, so this may be a read error. The gene calls are TRBV4-1 and TRBJ1-2; 7 nucleotides line up with TRBD1. CDR1 is MGHRA, CDR2 YSYEKL, per germline. The CDR3 is 15 amino acids. The DNA of the CDR3 is TGCGCCAGCAGCCCGCAGACAGGGAACAGCTATGGCTACAACTTC. Its protein product is CASSPQTGNSYGYNF.

V is TRBV4-2 and J is TRBJ2-1, with D perhaps TRBD2 (5 bases). Germline loops: CDR1 LGHNA, CDR2 YNFKEQ. V lost 5 bases and J 3 bases, leaving 11 bases between the germline ends. CDR3 length: 14 residues. For the CDR3, the DNA is TGTGCCAGCAGCGGGCTAGCTGACTACAATGAGCAGTTCTTC. Its translation is CASSGLADYNEQFF.

In its sample, this clonotype is medium-sized. CDR3 bases: TGCGCCAGCAGTTGGACAGGAGACAACACTGAAGCTTTCTTT. The encoded protein is CASSWTGDNTEAFF. The chain employs TRBV4-3 and TRBJ1-1, with TRBD1 matching over 7 bases. J lost 2 bases, V lost 6 bases, and 6 bases had no gene match. Germline loops: CDR1 LGHNA, CDR2 YSLEER. The CDR3 is 14 amino acids.

The table lists this clonotype with many counts. The chain joins TRBV7-2 to TRBJ1-6, with D hard to call. The germline CDR1 and CDR2 sequences are SGHTA and FQGNSA. V lost 7 bases, J lost 9 bases, and 19 bases lay in between. CDR3 length equals 15 residues. The CDR3 protein is CASNTFGPSGSPLHF. The DNA for the CDR3 is TGTGCCAGCAATACGTTCGGACCCTCAGGTTCACCCCTCCACTTT.

The rearrangement links TRBV7-2 to TRBJ2-3; a possible D gene is TRBD2 (6 bases). Germline CDR1 reads SGHTA; CDR2 reads FQGNSA. The CDR3 is 18 residues long. V lost 2 bases and J 0 bases, leaving 18 bases between the germline ends. The chain's CDR3 is CASSLTGRREGSTDTQYF. The CDR3 DNA is TGTGCCAGCAGCTTAACGGGCCGGAGGGAAGGGAGCACAGATACGCAGTATTTT.

This clonotype occurred a few times. The chain employs TRBV14 and TRBJ2-7, with a possible D match to TRBD1 (5 bases). Trimming removed 4 bases at V and 4 bases at J, with 8 bases between. This CDR3 comprises 12 residues. Germline V lookup: CDR1 SGHDN, CDR2 FVKESK. Here the CDR3 DNA reads TGTGCCAGCAGCCGGACACGGTACGAGCAGTACTTC. The encoded protein is CASSRTRYEQYF.

This clonotype was seen repeatedly, ten times or more. In DNA, the CDR3 is TGCAGCGTTGAACCGTTACTAGCGGGAGAGGAGTATGAGCAGTTCTTC. Translation gives CSVEPLLAGEEYEQFF. This chain joins TRBV29-1 and TRBJ2-1; 11 positions match TRBD2. V lost 2 bases, J lost 8 bases, and 11 bases stayed unmatched. The CDR3 is 16 residues long. Germline V gene lookup returns CDR1 SQVTM and CDR2 ANQGSEA.

This clonotype was counted many times. This chain uses TRBV7-9 with TRBJ2-5, with 8 nucleotides matching TRBD1. The CDR3 covers 13 residues. V gave up 5 bases and J gave up 4 bases; unmatched junction bases: 3. Germline CDR1 is SEHNR and CDR2 is FQNEAQ (reference sequence). In DNA form, the CDR3 reads TGTGCCAGCAGCACCAGGGGGCCAGAGACCCAGTACTTC. Translated: CASSTRGPETQYF.

This clonotype was detected ten times or more. The chain uses TRBV6-2 or TRBV6-3 and TRBJ2-7, with 10 positions matching TRBD1. The CDR3 runs to 16 residues. Germline loops: CDR1 MNHEY, CDR2 SVGEGT. With 2 bases clipped from V and 3 bases from J, the junction kept 7 bases outside the gene matches. CDR3 coding DNA: TGTGCCAGCAGTTACCCCGGACAGGGGGAACACTACGAGCAGTACTTC. This codes for CASSYPGQGEHYEQYF.

This chain connects TRBV5-6 to TRBJ2-2; D is undetermined. Germline CDR1 is SGHDT and CDR2 is YYEEEE. The CDR3 is made up of 15 amino acids. Trimming removed 2 bases at V and 0 bases at J, with 8 bases between. The CDR3 DNA is TGTGCCAGCAGCTTAGGCTACACGAACACCGGGGAGCTGTTTTTT. It translates to CASSLGYTNTGELFF.

About this clonotype: This may be a read error, as it is one base from a much larger clone. The rearrangement uses TRBV5-1 and TRBJ1-6; D is possibly TRBD1 (5 bases). V was clipped by 2 bases and J by 10 bases, with 16 bases between them. The CDR3 is 15 residues long. CDR1 is SGHRS, CDR2 YFSETQ, per germline. CDR3 in amino acids: CASSLLDSLSSPLHF. The CDR3 nucleotides are TGCGCCAGCAGCTTACTAGACAGCTTGTCATCACCCCTCCACTTT. The complete variable domain, with remaining parts taken from reference TRBV5-1 and TRBJ1-6, reads KAGVTQTPRYLIKTRGQQVTLSCSPISGHRSVSWYQQTPGQGLQFLFEYFSETQRNKGNFPGRFSGRQFSNSRSEMNVSTLELGDSALYLCASSLLDSLSSPLHFGNGTRLTVT.

This sequence joins TRBV6-6 and TRBJ1-5, with D hard to call. Germline lookup yields CDR1 MNHNY and CDR2 SVGAGI (reference sequence). Trimming pared 5 bases from V and 0 bases from J, leaving 2 bases between. CDR3 length equals 12 residues. In DNA, the CDR3 is TGTGCCAGCAGTGGTAGCAATCAGCCCCAGCATTTT. Its translation is CASSGSNQPQHF.

In its sample, this clonotype was seen a few times. The V gene is TRBV6-2 or TRBV6-3, the J gene TRBJ2-7, with TRBD2 matching 12 bases. Trimming took 7 bases from V and 6 from J; bases not matched to a gene: 10. In germline, CDR1 is MNHEY, CDR2 SVGEGT. This CDR3 comprises 15 residues. The chain's CDR3 is CASTPFGLAGSEQYF. The CDR3 DNA sequence: TGTGCCAGCACGCCGTTTGGACTAGCGGGAAGCGAGCAGTACTTC.

The chain has TRBV7-9 and TRBJ1-1; D is unresolved. Trimming pared 3 bases from V and 4 bases from J, leaving 12 bases between. This CDR3 is built from 14 residues. From germline, CDR1 is SEHNR and CDR2 FQNEAQ (reference sequence). DNA of the CDR3: TGTGCCAGCAGCTTTTTCACGGAAGCCACTGAAGCTTTCTTT. This encodes CASSFFTEATEAFF.

V usage is TRBV4-1 and J usage is TRBJ2-7, with a tentative D call TRBD1 (5 bases). The germline gives CDR1 MGHRA, CDR2 YSYEKL. V dropped 4 bases and J dropped 7 bases, with 14 bases sitting between them. The CDR3 extends over 13 amino acids. The CDR3 spells CASSRGLLGEQYF. The CDR3 nucleotides read TGCGCCAGCAGCCGGGGCCTCCTCGGGGAGCAGTACTTC.

V and J are TRBV7-9 and TRBJ1-5; D possibly corresponds to TRBD1 (6 bases). Looked up from germline, CDR1 is SEHNR and CDR2 is FQNEAQ (reference sequence). The CDR3 sequence is 14 residues long. V was shortened by 1 base and J by 2 bases, with 6 bases between the two germline ends. CDR3 nucleotides: TGTGCCAGCAGCTTAGAGGGGGGCAATCAGCCCCAGCATTTT. Translating gives CASSLEGGNQPQHF.

Note on this clonotype: Compared with germline, one end of the junction differs, possibly owing to a read error. This chain joins TRBV11-3 and TRBJ2-5; 9 nucleotides match TRBD2. The CDR3 runs to 15 residues. Germline lookup yields CDR1 SGHNT and CDR2 YENEEA. The CDR3 DNA sequence: TGTGCCAGCAACTTAGCAGCGGGAGGACCAGAGACCCAGTACTTC. Its protein product is CASNLAAGGPETQYF.

This clonotype showed up just a few times. V usage is TRBV12-3 or TRBV12-4 and J usage is TRBJ2-7; 14 bases are shared with TRBD2. This CDR3 region has 15 residues. The V and J ends lost 6 bases and 5 bases, in that order; junction bases with no gene match: 6. CDR3 amino acids: CASSRTSGGSHEQYF. The CDR3 DNA reads TGTGCCAGCAGCCGGACTAGCGGGGGGTCCCACGAGCAGTACTTC.

In this sample, this clonotype turned up many times. The chain joins TRBV6-5 to TRBJ2-3; 8 nucleotides line up with TRBD1. V was pared by 8 bases and J by 1 base, with 11 bases of the junction left unmatched. Germline CDR1 reads MNHEY; CDR2 reads SVGAGI. The CDR3 contains 16 residues. This chain's CDR3 is CASHPRQGQGTDTQYF. CDR3 DNA sequence: TGTGCCAGCCACCCCAGACAGGGACAGGGCACAGATACGCAGTATTTT.

This clonotype turned up a few times. A read error is possible here, since a much larger clone lies one base away. The chain combines TRBV4-3 with TRBJ2-3; D is unresolved. The closer fit of TRBJ1-5 to the DNA end suggests the J call may be wrong. The CDR3 covers 16 residues. Germline V gene data show CDR1 as LGHNA and CDR2 as YSLEER. CDR3 in DNA: TGCGCCAGCAGCCAAGAACTGGACCGAAGCACAGATACGCAGCATTTT. It is translated as CASSQELDRSTDTQHF.

The V and J genes are TRBV14 and TRBJ1-3; D is possibly TRBD1 (5 bases). This CDR3 has 19 residues. Germline lookup yields CDR1 SGHDN and CDR2 FVKESK. Trimming removed 3 bases from V and 4 bases from J, with 25 bases in between. The CDR3 sequence is CASSHIPRGSPSKGNTIYF. In DNA form, the CDR3 reads TGTGCCAGCAGCCACATACCGCGGGGGTCCCCATCGAAAGGAAACACCATATATTTT.

Only a few counts were recorded for this clonotype. The chain employs TRBV14 and TRBJ2-3, with D possibly matching TRBD1 (5 bases). CDR3 length: 15 amino acids. Trimming shortened V by 1 base and J by 2 bases, and 10 bases separated the two germline ends. Germline CDR1 SGHDN, CDR2 FVKESK. Here the CDR3 DNA reads TGTGCCAGCAGCCAAGCTCACAGGATCACAGATACGCAGTATTTT. It is translated as CASSQAHRITDTQYF.

The chain uses TRBV4-2 and TRBJ2-7, with TRBD2 matching over 11 bases. CDR3 length: 15 residues. Trimming removed 4 bases from V and 6 bases from J; junction bases left unmatched: 8. Germline CDR1 reads LGHNA; CDR2 reads YNFKEQ. CDR3 coding DNA: TGTGCCAGCAGCCCTACTAGCGGGAGTGCCATCGAGCAGTACTTC. It is translated as CASSPTSGSAIEQYF.